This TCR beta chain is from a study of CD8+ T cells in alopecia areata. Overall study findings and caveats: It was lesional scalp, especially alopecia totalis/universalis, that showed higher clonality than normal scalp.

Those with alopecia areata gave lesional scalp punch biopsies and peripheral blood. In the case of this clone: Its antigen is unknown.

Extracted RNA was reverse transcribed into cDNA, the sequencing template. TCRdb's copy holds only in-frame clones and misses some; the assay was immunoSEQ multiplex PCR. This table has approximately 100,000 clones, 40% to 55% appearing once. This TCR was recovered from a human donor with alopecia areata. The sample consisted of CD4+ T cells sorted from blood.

CDR3 sequence (DNA): TGCAGCGTTGAACTAGGGGGGGACGATGAGCAGTTCTTC. Translating gives CSVELGGDDEQFF. The rearrangement joins TRBV29-1 to TRBJ2-1, with a weak D call TRBD2 (7 bases). V lost 2 bases to trimming and J lost 8 bases, with 13 bases between them. The germline V gene has CDR1 SQVTM and CDR2 ANQGSEA. The CDR3 consists of 13 residues.